The rows below give T cell receptor beta chains drawn from one sample of a study of T cells after yellow fever vaccination. A single record per CDR3 protein comes from TCRdb applying MiXCR to the 5' RACE reads. The table shows hundreds of thousands of distinct CDR3 sequences, with approximately 15% occurring only once. The sample was PBMCs, taken on the day of the yellow fever booster vaccination. Receptors were obtained from a man aged 25-40 years who received the YFV17D yellow fever vaccine. Each CDR3 is given with its conserved first and last residue. A D gene is named only where the DNA matches it firmly. Some rows mark clone size as missing; the rest say once, few, many or name a class of expanded clone.

J gene: TRBJ2-1; clone size: many; D gene: NA; V gene: TRBV5-1; CDR3 protein: CASSLVADPYNEQFF; CDR3 DNA: TGCGCCAGCAGCTTGGTGGCCGACCCCTACAATGAGCAGTTCTTC
J gene: TRBJ2-1; clone size: NA; D gene: NA; V gene: TRBV9; CDR3 protein: CASSVYPEGSFNEQFF; CDR3 DNA: TGTGCCAGCAGCGTATACCCCGAGGGGAGCTTCAATGAGCAGTTCTTC
J gene: TRBJ1-2; clone size: NA; D gene: NA; V gene: TRBV10-3; CDR3 protein: CAISEGQGRWGGYTF; CDR3 DNA: TGTGCCATCAGTGAGGGCCAGGGGAGATGGGGTGGCTACACCTTC
J gene: TRBJ2-5; clone size: NA; D gene: TRBD2; V gene: TRBV9; CDR3 protein: CASSVVGRAGETQYF; CDR3 DNA: TGTGCCAGCAGCGTAGTCGGGAGGGCCGGCGAGACCCAGTACTTC
J gene: TRBJ2-2; clone size: NA; D gene: NA; V gene: TRBV20-1; CDR3 protein: CSASMRGSNTGELFF; CDR3 DNA: TGCAGTGCTAGTATGAGAGGGAGCAACACCGGGGAGCTGTTTTTT
J gene: TRBJ1-4; clone size: once; D gene: NA; V gene: TRBV5-6; CDR3 protein: CASMTDPTNEKLFF; CDR3 DNA: TGTGCCAGCATGACAGACCCAACTAATGAAAAACTGTTTTTT
J gene: TRBJ2-3; clone size: NA; D gene: TRBD2; V gene: TRBV12-3/TRBV12-4; CDR3 protein: CASSSLAGRSTDTQYF; CDR3 DNA: TGTGCCAGCAGCTCACTAGCGGGACGGAGCACAGATACGCAGTATTTT
J gene: TRBJ2-3; clone size: NA; D gene: NA; V gene: TRBV7-2; CDR3 protein: CASSLASGSNTQYF; CDR3 DNA: TGTGCCAGCAGCTTAGCTTCCGGGAGTAATACGCAGTATTTT
J gene: TRBJ2-7; clone size: NA; D gene: NA; V gene: TRBV5-1; CDR3 protein: CASSSSVGTYEQYF; CDR3 DNA: TGCGCCAGCAGCTCTTCCGTGGGGACCTACGAGCAGTACTTC
J gene: TRBJ2-2; clone size: many; D gene: NA; V gene: TRBV7-9; CDR3 protein: CASVQGSAGELFF; CDR3 DNA: TGTGCCAGCGTCCAGGGTTCAGCCGGGGAGCTGTTTTTT
J gene: TRBJ2-3; clone size: NA; D gene: NA; V gene: TRBV7-2; CDR3 protein: CASRPLTDTQYF; CDR3 DNA: TGTGCCAGCAGGCCTCTCACAGATACGCAGTATTTT
J gene: TRBJ2-7; clone size: once; D gene: NA; V gene: TRBV7-8; CDR3 protein: CASSLAELQYF; CDR3 DNA: TGTGCCAGCAGCTTAGCAGAGTTGCAGTACTTC
J gene: TRBJ1-2; clone size: NA; D gene: NA; V gene: TRBV7-9; CDR3 protein: CASSVEDSGYTF; CDR3 DNA: TGTGCCAGCAGCGTAGAAGATTCTGGCTACACCTTC
J gene: TRBJ2-1; clone size: NA; D gene: TRBD2; V gene: TRBV7-3; CDR3 protein: CASSEGGTSGYNEQFF; CDR3 DNA: TGTGCCAGCAGCGAGGGTGGGACTAGCGGTTACAATGAGCAGTTCTTC
J gene: TRBJ2-5; clone size: NA; D gene: NA; V gene: TRBV7-9; CDR3 protein: CASSSHERIQETQYF; CDR3 DNA: TGTGCCAGCAGCTCCCATGAGCGGATCCAAGAGACCCAGTACTTC
J gene: TRBJ2-4; clone size: NA; D gene: NA; V gene: TRBV30; CDR3 protein: CAVDRWGNIQYF; CDR3 DNA: TGTGCCGTTGACAGATGGGGGAACATTCAGTACTTC
J gene: TRBJ1-2; clone size: NA; D gene: NA; V gene: TRBV6-2/TRBV6-3; CDR3 protein: CASSSHQGNYGYTF; CDR3 DNA: TGTGCCAGCAGTTCACATCAGGGGAACTATGGCTACACCTTC